Listed below are T cell receptor beta chains from one sample, sequenced in a study of blood T cell repertoires in COVID-19. Measured with immunoSEQ multiplex PCR; TCRdb has only the in-frame clones, and not every one. The sample lists about 310,000 clones, roughly 86% occurring once. The sequenced material came from peripheral blood. Receptors were obtained from a man aged 65-85 years with acute or convalescent COVID-19. CDR3s include the opening cysteine and the closing phenylalanine or tryptophan. Each record gives: CDR3 length, J gene, clone size, V gene, CDR3 protein. Clone size is stated in some rows and not others, as once, few, many or a class when expanded.

>16|TRBJ2-5|-|TRBV5-1
CASTPSPLAAQETQYF
>14|TRBJ1-1|-|TRBV4-3
CASSQGGGITEAFF
>16|TRBJ2-7|-|TRBV24-1
CATSEPTGDGSDEQYF
>13|TRBJ1-1|-|TRBV16
CASSQTLNTEAFF
>16|TRBJ2-1|-|TRBV30
CAWRVVLRGIYNEQFF
>13|TRBJ2-1|-|TRBV5-1
CASSLDGRGMQFF
>18|TRBJ2-3|-|TRBV4-2
CASSQSLVAGGPPDTQYF
>16|TRBJ1-5|few|TRBV7-2
CASSLAGHYSNQPQHF
>13|TRBJ2-2|-|TRBV28
CASLPGGSGELFF
>16|TRBJ1-2|-|TRBV19
CASSIPSGSFNYGYTF
>13|TRBJ2-1|-|TRBV9
CASSVDLGDEQFF
>16|TRBJ2-1|-|TRBV14
CASSPLLAGDRNEQFF
>15|TRBJ2-5|-|TRBV5-4
CASSRNRGAQETQYF
>11|TRBJ2-7|-|TRBV3-1/TRBV3-2
CASSSTHEQYF
>15|TRBJ2-7|-|TRBV7-9
CASSRVGLALDEQYF
>15|TRBJ2-1|once|TRBV9
CASSERGSSYNEQFF
>12|TRBJ1-3|-|TRBV19
CASSIHGNTIYF
>14|TRBJ2-7|-|TRBV6-5
CASSYSARTYEQYF
>13|TRBJ1-1|-|TRBV9
CASSTARNTEAFF
>15|TRBJ2-1|-|TRBV5-1
CASSLRLAGYNEQFF
>17|TRBJ1-1|-|TRBV18
CASSPPQGARGTVGAFF
>12|TRBJ2-7|few|TRBV2
CAAAGSPYEQYF
>14|TRBJ1-6|-|TRBV6-5
CATLGLQVHSPLHF
>13|TRBJ1-2|-|TRBV6-1
CASSEGGVDGYTF
>14|TRBJ1-5|-|TRBV19
CASSNRRRDQPQHF
>13|TRBJ2-2|-|TRBV12-3/TRBV12-4
CASTLDSTGELFF
>14|TRBJ1-1|-|TRBV3-1/TRBV3-2
CASSQDPGGIGAFF
>13|TRBJ1-2|-|TRBV18
CASSEDRASGYTF
>15|TRBJ2-7|once|TRBV18
CASSPEVRGVSEQYF
>13|TRBJ2-3|-|TRBV19
CATSNRGTDTQYF
>14|TRBJ2-3|-|TRBV5-4
CASSLEHSTDTQYF
>16|TRBJ2-2|-|TRBV7-6
CASSPRTSGNTGELFF
>14|TRBJ2-7|-|TRBV7-6
CASSLGRGAYEQYF
>15|TRBJ1-5|-|TRBV7-2
CASSPTGTGGQPQHF
>16|TRBJ1-1|-|TRBV30
CAWSALGLNMNTEAFF
>16|TRBJ2-1|-|TRBV9
CASSVSGGVNYNEQFF
>17|TRBJ2-7|-|TRBV6-2/TRBV6-3
CASSYSRTGLISYEQYF
>14|TRBJ2-5|-|TRBV10-3
CAISESDSQETQYF
>15|TRBJ1-6|-|TRBV10-3
CAISRAGVLDSPLHF
>15|TRBJ2-7|once|TRBV6-6
CASKRQGPSSYEQYF
>12|TRBJ1-4|-|TRBV2
CASRERDEKLFF
>14|TRBJ2-3|few|TRBV2
CASNTAGGTDTQYF
>15|TRBJ2-1|-|TRBV5-4
CASSLAGGRYNEQFF
>14|TRBJ1-6|-|TRBV6-1
CASSEAPTLPPLHF
>14|TRBJ2-7|-|TRBV15
CATSRASGNYEQYF
>15|TRBJ1-1|few|TRBV6-4
CASRPEGAVDTEAFF
>12|TRBJ1-2|-|TRBV12-3/TRBV12-4
CASSKQGNGYTF
>14|TRBJ2-7|-|TRBV4-3
CASSQAGGNQEQYF
>13|TRBJ2-5|-|TRBV27
CASRTVGQETQYF
>15|TRBJ2-1|-|TRBV19
CASSTGQGYVNEQFF
>16|TRBJ2-7|-|TRBV19
CASRDSGTSGVYEQYF
>13|TRBJ2-7|-|TRBV28
CASSLGQGGEQYF
>16|TRBJ2-2|-|TRBV9
CASSANPTGLAGELFF
>15|TRBJ1-1|-|TRBV18
CASSPRRTEYTEAFF